This T cell receptor (beta chain) comes out of a study of T cell changes during pregnancy in multiple sclerosis. The protocol was immunoSEQ multiplex PCR, while the TCRdb copy is restricted to in-frame clones and leaves out a portion. The sample has some 83,000 clones, roughly nine tenths seen once; the top ten hold 3% to 4%. The germline CDR1 and CDR2 sequences are MGHRA and YSYEKL. The V and J ends lost 8 bases and 5 bases, in that order; junction bases with no gene match: 11. The CDR3 runs to 14 residues. The source was PBMCs, collected in the first trimester of pregnancy. The chain joins TRBV4-1 to TRBJ1-1; TRBD1 matches at 7 bases. The source of this sequence is a female donor in good health, serving as a control in a pregnancy study. Some clones in this sample may be carry-over from other donors' samples. The DNA of the CDR3 is TGCGCCAGCGGGTGGAGGGGGCAAGGGACTGAAGCTTTCTTT. This gives the protein CASGWRGQGTEAFF.